What follows are 17 T cell receptor beta chains derived from one specimen sequenced in a study of CD8+ T cells in alopecia areata. Following RNA extraction, reverse transcription yielded cDNA that acted as the sequencing template. Sequenced by immunoSEQ multiplex PCR; TCRdb stores in-frame clones only, minus some. Here the sample spans roughly 140,000 clones, about two thirds being singletons. The sequenced sample was CD8+ T cells sorted from blood. The receptor source for this set is a human donor in good health.

V gene TRBV7-8 combines with J gene TRBJ2-5; the D is unclear. The germline CDR1 and CDR2 sequences are SGHVS and FQNEAQ. V lost 1 base and J 5 bases, leaving 17 bases between the germline ends. The CDR3 covers 16 residues. For the CDR3, the DNA is TGTGCCAGCAGCTTAGTCTCTCCCGAAGTGGGGGAGACCCAGTACTTC. Amino acids: CASSLVSPEVGETQYF.

The rearrangement uses TRBV7-9 and TRBJ2-5, with D possibly being TRBD1 or TRBD2 (5 bases each). Germline CDR1 and CDR2: SEHNR and FQNEAQ (reference sequence). V was shortened by 5 bases and J by 3 bases, with 13 bases between the two germline ends. The CDR3 totals 14 residues. The CDR3 DNA reads TGTGCCAGCAGCCTTCCCCGGGGCGAAGAGACCCAGTACTTC. Translating it yields CASSLPRGEETQYF. Full variable domain (outside the CDR3, taken from reference TRBV7-9 and TRBJ2-5): DTGVSQNPRHKITKRGQNVTFRCDPISEHNRLYWYRQTLGQGPEFLTYFQNEAQLEKSRLLSDRFSAERPKGSFSTLEIQRTEQGDSAMYLCASSLPRGEETQYFGPGTRLLVL.

J is TRBJ2-6 and V is TRBV5-1; 11 bases match TRBD1. From germline, CDR1 is SGHRS and CDR2 YFSETQ. The CDR3 contains 19 residues. V lost 0 bases to trimming and J lost 2 bases; unmatched junction nucleotides: 7. The CDR3 loop reads CASSLAGQGAVAGANVLTF. The CDR3 coding sequence is TGCGCCAGCAGCTTGGCCGGACAGGGGGCGGTGGCTGGGGCCAACGTCCTGACTTTC.

J is TRBJ2-7 and V is TRBV7-9; 9 bases match TRBD2. There are 12 residues in the CDR3. V lost 5 bases to trimming and J lost 5 bases; unmatched junction nucleotides: 1. Germline lookup yields CDR1 SEHNR and CDR2 FQNEAQ (reference sequence). The CDR3 DNA reads as TGTGCCAGCAGCGCGGGAGGGCACGAGCAGTACTTC. Translated, it gives CASSAGGHEQYF.

The chain is built from TRBV29-1 and TRBJ1-1; a weak D match, TRBD1 (6 bases). Germline CDR1 SQVTM, CDR2 ANQGSEA. Trimming stripped 6 bases from V and 1 base from J, with 24 bases between. This CDR3 comprises 17 residues. CDR3 nucleotides: TGCAGCGTGCCCCTGCGGGCAGGGGATGAGGGGAACACTGAAGCTTTCTTT. As protein: CSVPLRAGDEGNTEAFF.

The chain employs TRBV29-1 and TRBJ1-5; possible D gene TRBD1, 5 bases. The V end was cut by 5 bases, the J end by 3 bases, with 11 bases between. Germline V gene sequence: CDR1 SQVTM, CDR2 ANQGSEA. The CDR3 has 13 residues. CDR3 protein: CSVLQEFNQPQHF. The CDR3 nucleotides are TGCAGCGTTTTACAGGAATTCAATCAGCCCCAGCATTTT.

The chain joins TRBV15 to TRBJ2-7; D may correspond to TRBD1 or TRBD2 (6 bases each). Germline CDR1 LNHNV, CDR2 YYDKDF (reference sequence). V was cut by 3 bases and J by 7 bases, with 13 bases left in between. CDR3 length: 13 amino acids. CDR3 sequence (DNA): TGTGCCACCAGCAGGGACAGCCGGGGGGAGCAGTACTTC. Translation: CATSRDSRGEQYF.

This rearrangement joins TRBV29-1 to TRBJ2-1; 9 positions agree with TRBD2. The CDR3 has 15 amino acids. Germline V gene lookup returns CDR1 SQVTM and CDR2 ANQGSEA. The V segment lost 6 bases and the J segment 5 bases; nucleotides outside the gene matches: 11. The CDR3: CSVPASGRTNNEQFF. In nucleotides, the CDR3 is TGCAGCGTGCCCGCGAGCGGGAGGACAAACAATGAGCAGTTCTTC.

The chain has TRBV7-9 and TRBJ1-1; D is unclear. Germline CDR1 and CDR2: SEHNR and FQNEAQ (reference sequence). Trimming left V 4 bases short and J 7 bases short, with 10 bases between. CDR3 length: 12 residues. The CDR3 loop is CASSSAQNEAFF. The CDR3 nucleotides are TGTGCCAGCAGCTCCGCCCAAAATGAAGCTTTCTTT.

The CDR3 DNA follows: TGTGCCAGCTCAGACAGAGTGGGCTATGGCTACACCTTC. Amino acid sequence: CASSDRVGYGYTF. The chain couples TRBV27 to TRBJ1-2; possibly TRBD1 for D (5 bases). This CDR3 is 13 amino acids long. Deletions cut 8 bases from V and 4 bases from J, with 14 bases between. Per the germline V gene, CDR1 is MNHEY and CDR2 is SMNVEV (reference sequence).

V is TRBV9 and J is TRBJ2-1; D uncertain. The CDR3 covers 13 residues. V lost 3 bases and J 8 bases, leaving 12 bases between the germline ends. The germline V gene has CDR1 SGDLS and CDR2 YYNGEE. The CDR3, as DNA: TGTGCCAGCAGCGCACCTAATCGCGATGAGCAGTTCTTC. It is translated as CASSAPNRDEQFF.

This clone was seen only a few times. V and J are TRBV29-1 and TRBJ1-1, with a tentative D call TRBD1 (6 bases). The V gene lost 3 bases and the J gene lost 3 bases, with 14 bases spanning the gap. The CDR3 loop spans 14 amino acids. The germline V gene has CDR1 SQVTM and CDR2 ANQGSEA. CDR3 sequence: CSVEGGGGDTEAFF. The CDR3 nucleotides are TGCAGCGTTGAGGGGGGCGGTGGGGACACTGAAGCTTTCTTT.

This sequence joins TRBV9 and TRBJ2-5, with TRBD2 matching 9 bases. CDR1 and CDR2 (germline): SGDLS, YYNGEE. The CDR3 covers 16 residues. V was pared by 3 bases and J by 5 bases, with 11 bases of the junction left unmatched. The CDR3 region is CASSAGLADVRETQYF. In nucleotides, the CDR3 is TGTGCCAGCAGCGCGGGACTAGCAGACGTCCGGGAGACCCAGTACTTC.

The chain couples TRBV7-9 to TRBJ2-7; D gene uncertain. CDR3 length equals 12 residues. V was pared by 4 bases and J by 3 bases, with 7 bases between. Germline CDR1 reads SEHNR; CDR2 reads FQNEAQ (reference sequence). In DNA, the CDR3 is TGTGCCAGCAGCTCGGCCTACTACGAGCAGTACTTC. Translating it yields CASSSAYYEQYF.

The chain links TRBV28 to TRBJ2-1, with D hard to call. This CDR3 comprises 13 residues. Germline V CDR1 and CDR2: MDHEN, SYDVKM. Trimming stripped 1 base from V and 4 bases from J, with 5 bases between. CDR3 in DNA: TGTGCCAGCAGTTTATACGCGTACAATGAGCAGTTCTTC. Its translation: CASSLYAYNEQFF.

In this sample, this clone turned up a few times. The V and J genes are TRBV29-1 and TRBJ1-2, with TRBD1 as a possible D gene (6 bases). The CDR3 contains 13 residues. V lost 6 bases, J lost 1 base, and 12 bases lay in between. Germline-derived CDR1 and CDR2 are SQVTM and ANQGSEA. For the CDR3, the DNA is TGCAGCGTGATTAACAGGGTTAACTATGGCTACACCTTC. This encodes CSVINRVNYGYTF.

The chain is built from TRBV15 and TRBJ1-2, with 7 nucleotides matching TRBD1. Trimming cost V 4 bases and J 4 bases; bases outside gene matches: 6. Germline V gene data show CDR1 as LNHNV and CDR2 as YYDKDF (reference sequence). There are 14 residues in the CDR3. CDR3 in amino acids: CATSKRDSGYGYTF. CDR3 in DNA: TGTGCCACCAGCAAGAGGGACAGTGGCTATGGCTACACCTTC.